This T cell receptor (beta chain) was identified in a study of T cell changes during pregnancy in multiple sclerosis. The CDR3 has 13 residues. Germline V lookup: CDR1 SGHRS, CDR2 YFSETQ. V was pared by 1 base and J by 4 bases, with 2 bases of the junction left unmatched. Profiled with immunoSEQ multiplex PCR; TCRdb holds only in-frame clones, not every one. The sample holds about 89,000 clones, over 90% seen once. The sequence came from a female donor with multiple sclerosis, enrolled in a pregnancy study. The material was peripheral blood, obtained in the third trimester of pregnancy. The rearrangement links TRBV5-1 to TRBJ2-7; TRBD2 matches 7 bases. In nucleotides, the CDR3 is TGCGCCAGCAGCTTGTCGGGGGGATACGAGCAGTACTTC. This translates into CASSLSGGYEQYF. Combining the CDR3 with reference TRBV5-1 and TRBJ2-7 gives the whole variable domain KAGVTQTPRYLIKTRGQQVTLSCSPISGHRSVSWYQQTPGQGLQFLFEYFSETQRNKGNFPGRFSGRQFSNSRSEMNVSTLELGDSALYLCASSLSGGYEQYFGPGTRLTVT.